The 16 T cell receptor beta chains below all came from one sample that was sequenced in a study of T-cell reconstitution after alpha-beta-depleted transplantation in children. Unique molecular identifiers tagged the TCRbeta library. TCRdb processed the PCR reads anew with MiXCR; each CDR3 protein has one entry. The sample consists of a few hundred thousand distinct CDR3 sequences, 10% to 13% of them appearing once. Sequences were derived from PBMCs from the stem cell graft donor, sampled from the stem cell graft. These receptors all come from a human donor who donated a stem cell graft to a child with acute lymphoblastic leukemia.

This clonotype has a count of ten or more. This chain joins TRBV21-1 and TRBJ1-1; the DNA was not compared with TRBD1, the D call given in the table. TRBV21-1 is tagged as a pseudogene. The CDR3 consists of 13 residues. CDR3 nucleotide sequence: TGTGCCAGCAGCACAGGAGGGAACACTGAAGCTTTCTTT. It codes for CASSTGGNTEAFF.

A few counts support this clonotype. The chain combines TRBV3-1 with TRBJ2-1; 9 bases align to TRBD1. Germline CDR1 reads LGHDT; CDR2 reads YNNKEL (reference sequence). This CDR3 contains 12 residues. With V trimmed by 7 bases and J by 8 bases, 3 bases remained unmatched. CDR3 sequence reads: CASNGQGYEQFF. DNA for the CDR3: TGTGCCAGCAATGGACAGGGGTATGAGCAGTTCTTC.

This clonotype was seen more than once but under ten times. This chain connects TRBV29-1 to TRBJ2-5; TRBD2 agrees at 15 bases. The CDR3 has 16 amino acids. The germline V gene has CDR1 SQVTM and CDR2 ANQGSEA. V lost 3 bases and J lost 3; bases outside the gene matches: 5. The chain's CDR3 is CSVEGLAGGWKETQYF. The DNA for the CDR3 is TGCAGCGTTGAGGGACTAGCGGGAGGTTGGAAAGAGACCCAGTACTTC.

The gene calls are TRBV28 and TRBJ2-7; TRBD2 aligns across 9 bases. Germline CDR1 is MDHEN and CDR2 is SYDVKM. The junction had 9 bases not matched to a gene; V was cut back by 5 bases and J by 4 bases. There are 15 residues in the CDR3. DNA of the CDR3: TGTGCCAGCAGTCTTAGCGGGGGAGGCCCTTACGAGCAGTACTTC. Its protein is CASSLSGGGPYEQYF.

The chain uses TRBV29-1 and TRBJ1-3, with D possibly matching TRBD1 (5 bases). This CDR3 is 15 amino acids long. The V gene lost 0 bases and the J gene lost 2 bases, with 11 bases spanning the gap. Germline-derived CDR1 and CDR2 are SQVTM and ANQGSEA. The CDR3 is CSVEDGAGTGNTIYF. Here the CDR3 DNA reads TGCAGCGTTGAAGATGGGGCAGGTACTGGAAACACCATATATTTT. Looking up the rest from reference TRBV29-1 and TRBJ1-3 gives the full variable domain: SAVISQKPSRDICQRGTSLTIQCQVDSQVTMMFWYRQQPGQSLTLIATANQGSEATYESGFVIDKFPISRPNLTFSTLTVSNMSPEDSSIYLCSVEDGAGTGNTIYFGEGSWLTVV.

The chain combines TRBV24-1 with TRBJ1-1, with D tentatively TRBD1 (6 bases). With 4 bases removed from V and 1 base from J, the gap between germline ends came to 9 bases. The CDR3 sequence is 14 residues long. From germline, CDR1 is KGHDR and CDR2 SFDVKD. The CDR3 here is CATSESTGNTEAFF. The CDR3 DNA follows: TGTGCCACCAGTGAGTCGACAGGGAACACTGAAGCTTTCTTT.

In its sample, this clonotype was seen a few times. The chain is built from TRBV12-3 or TRBV12-4 and TRBJ2-1; the D gene is possibly TRBD2 (6 bases). The CDR3 has 13 residues. The V end was cut by 6 bases, the J end by 10 bases, with 16 bases between. CDR3 amino acids: CASSLKTSPEQFF. The CDR3 DNA is TGTGCCAGCAGCCTAAAGACTAGTCCGGAGCAGTTCTTC.

The chain joins TRBV27 to TRBJ1-5, with a tentative D call TRBD1 (6 bases). CDR3 length: 17 residues. The germline V gene encodes CDR1 MNHEY and CDR2 SMNVEV (reference sequence). The V gene lost 4 bases and the J gene lost 0 bases, with 16 bases spanning the gap. The CDR3 DNA follows: TGTGCCAGCAGTTCTTACCACACAGGGAGTAGCAATCAGCCCCAGCATTTT. Protein: CASSSYHTGSSNQPQHF.

The sample holds a few counts of this clonotype. The V gene is TRBV20-1, the J gene TRBJ2-7; 10 positions agree with TRBD2. V trimming: 6 bases; J trimming: 6 bases; junction bases outside the gene matches: 23. The germline gives CDR1 DFQATT, CDR2 SNEGSKA (reference sequence). CDR3 length equals 18 residues. The CDR3 spells CSARKSPSGSRLRVEQYF. DNA of the CDR3: TGCAGTGCACGCAAGTCCCCTAGCGGGAGCCGCCTTAGGGTCGAGCAGTACTTC.

A few counts support this clonotype. The gene calls are TRBV12-5 and TRBJ2-6; D uncertain. Trimming stripped 0 bases from V and 0 bases from J, with 6 bases between. The CDR3 extends over 16 amino acids. Germline V gene sequence: CDR1 LGHNT, CDR2 FRNRAP. The CDR3 loop is CASGLVFSSGANVLTF. The CDR3 bases are TGTGCTAGTGGTTTGGTCTTCAGCTCTGGGGCCAACGTCCTGACTTTC.

The rearrangement joins TRBV10-3 to TRBJ2-1; TRBD2 agrees at 12 bases. This CDR3 has 17 amino acids. Germline CDR1 ENHRY, CDR2 SYGVKD. After removal of 0 bases from V and 5 bases from J, the junction contained 5 bases not matched to a gene. The CDR3 here is CAISESTSGGRNNEQFF. The CDR3 nucleotides are TGTGCCATCAGTGAGTCAACTAGCGGGGGGAGGAACAATGAGCAGTTCTTC.

This clonotype came up a few times. The gene calls are TRBV9 and TRBJ2-1, with 9 bases identical to TRBD2. The CDR3 has 18 residues. In germline, CDR1 is SGDLS, CDR2 YYNGEE. V dropped 4 bases and J dropped 4; count of bases not matched to a gene: 15. The chain's CDR3 is CASSPLSRREGIYNEQFF. CDR3 sequence (DNA): TGTGCCAGCAGCCCCCTAAGTAGGCGGGAGGGAATTTACAATGAGCAGTTCTTC.

The sample holds many counts of this clonotype. The J gene is TRBJ2-2, the V gene TRBV12-3 or TRBV12-4, with D tentatively TRBD1 (5 bases). The CDR3 is 11 amino acids. V lost 9 bases and J 5 bases, leaving 7 bases between the germline ends. In DNA, the CDR3 is TGTGCCAGTCAGGGAACCGGGGAGCTGTTTTTT. Translated, it gives CASQGTGELFF.

As concerns this clonotype: This is likely a read error, given that the CDR3 carries no conserved phenylalanine or tryptophan at its end. The J gene is TRBJ1-2, the V gene TRBV12-3 or TRBV12-4; 11 bases agree with TRBD1. This CDR3 comprises 15 residues. Trimming took 4 bases from V and 5 from J; bases not matched to a gene: 6. CDR3 sequence reads: CASSSSGQGAYGYTL. Here the CDR3 DNA reads TGTGCCAGCAGTTCTTCCGGACAGGGGGCGTATGGCTACACCTTG.

The V gene is TRBV28, the J gene TRBJ2-1; 7 bases align to TRBD2. Looked up from germline, CDR1 is MDHEN and CDR2 is SYDVKM. J gave up 4 bases and V 6 bases, and 9 bases lay outside the gene matches. This CDR3 has 15 amino acids. The CDR3, as DNA: TGTGCCAGCAGACGTGAGCGGGGTTCTTACAATGAGCAGTTCTTC. Translation: CASRRERGSYNEQFF.

This clonotype appeared a few times. This chain connects TRBV6-1 to TRBJ2-2; D possibly corresponds to TRBD1 (5 bases). CDR1 is MNHNS, CDR2 SASEGT, per germline. The length of the CDR3 is 14 residues. V lost 11 bases, J lost 0 bases, and 13 bases lay in between. CDR3 bases: TGTGCCGTATTAGCAGGGCCGAACACCGGGGAGCTGTTTTTT. Amino acids: CAVLAGPNTGELFF.